Below, 24 T cell receptor beta chains from the same sample are listed, as sequenced in a study of cytomegalovirus exposure and HLA in healthy donors. The PCR employed 60 Vbeta primers together with 13 Jbeta primers. Some clones are missing from TCRdb's copy, which holds only in-frame ones; the method was immunoSEQ multiplex PCR. There are 90,000 to 95,000 clones in the sample; around 78% occur only once, and 0.55% to 0.65% lies in the top ten. Sequenced: PBMCs. These TCRs come from a man aged 30 to 39 in good health and CMV-seronegative.

The chain is built from TRBV6-6 and TRBJ1-1, with 7 bases that match TRBD1. The CDR3 consists of 14 residues. V shed 6 bases and J 5 bases; nucleotides not matched to a gene: 9. The germline V gene has CDR1 MNHNY and CDR2 SVGAGI (reference sequence). The CDR3 nucleotides read TGTGCCAGCAGCCTACAGGGGATGGGGACTGAAGCTTTCTTT. This sequence encodes CASSLQGMGTEAFF.

This chain links TRBV27 with TRBJ2-7, with D perhaps matching TRBD1 (5 bases). Looked up from germline, CDR1 is MNHEY and CDR2 is SMNVEV (reference sequence). There are 13 residues in the CDR3. Trimming removed 3 bases from V and 1 base from J, with 7 bases in between. In DNA, the CDR3 is TGTGCCAGCAGTTTTCAGGGATCCTACGAGCAGTACTTC. This translates into CASSFQGSYEQYF.

The rearrangement uses TRBV6-1 and TRBJ2-3; 7 nucleotides match TRBD1. The CDR3 totals 15 residues. The germline gives CDR1 MNHNS, CDR2 SASEGT. Germline trimming cut 2 bases from V and 3 bases from J; bases unmatched to any gene: 5. CDR3 protein: CASSEIRGLTDTQYF. DNA of the CDR3: TGTGCCAGCAGTGAAATTAGGGGGCTGACAGATACGCAGTATTTT.

The chain recombines TRBV5-6 with TRBJ2-7, with 11 bases identical to TRBD1. The junction had 5 bases not matched to a gene; V was cut back by 3 bases and J by 3 bases. Germline CDR1 and CDR2: SGHDT and YYEEEE. The CDR3 runs to 15 residues. CDR3 in DNA: TGTGCCAGCAGCTCAGGACAGGGGGCTTACTACGAGCAGTACTTC. This encodes CASSSGQGAYYEQYF.

The chain recombines TRBV15 with TRBJ1-1, with a possible D match to TRBD1 (5 bases). The V gene lost 0 bases and the J gene lost 1 base, with 9 bases spanning the gap. Germline V CDR1 and CDR2: LNHNV, YYDKDF (reference sequence). CDR3 length: 15 residues. CDR3 protein: CATSREIRGNTEAFF. CDR3 bases: TGTGCCACCAGCAGAGAAATAAGGGGGAACACTGAAGCTTTCTTT.

This clone has only a few counts. The chain couples TRBV6-5 to TRBJ2-7; TRBD1 aligns across 9 bases. This CDR3 region has 14 residues. The V and J ends lost 6 bases and 3 bases, in that order; junction bases with no gene match: 6. From germline, CDR1 is MNHEY and CDR2 SVGAGI. The CDR3 DNA reads TGTGCCAGCAGCAGACAGGGGGAGAACTACGAGCAGTACTTC. Translated: CASSRQGENYEQYF.

V is TRBV5-1 and J is TRBJ2-3, with D possibly TRBD1 on 6 matching bases. The CDR3 runs to 16 residues. V was cut by 5 bases and J by 2 bases, with 18 bases left in between. Per the germline V gene, CDR1 is SGHRS and CDR2 is YFSETQ. The DNA for the CDR3 is TGCGCCAGCAGTGTGGTGGGGGCGACCCTCACAGATACGCAGTATTTT. Translated: CASSVVGATLTDTQYF.

The CDR3 DNA is TGTGCCAGCAGCTTTGAAGCTAGCGGGATCTACGAGCAGTACGTC. Translating it yields CASSFEASGIYEQYV. The rearrangement links TRBV5-5 to TRBJ2-7; TRBD2 aligns across 9 bases. Trimming cost V 2 bases and J 3 bases; bases outside gene matches: 6. CDR3 size: 15 residues. Germline lookup yields CDR1 SGHKS and CDR2 YYEKEE (reference sequence).

The J gene is TRBJ1-1, the V gene TRBV19; D is ambiguous. The CDR3 totals 14 residues. V was pared by 7 bases and J by 6 bases, with 18 bases between. CDR1 and CDR2 (germline): LNHDA, SQIVND (reference sequence). CDR3 sequence reads: CASTAPPQRAEAFF. CDR3 coding DNA: TGTGCCAGTACTGCACCCCCTCAGAGGGCTGAAGCTTTCTTT.

This chain uses TRBV4-1 with TRBJ2-7; TRBD2 matches at 8 bases. The CDR3 is made up of 14 amino acids. Germline V lookup: CDR1 MGHRA, CDR2 YSYEKL. V shed 4 bases, J shed 4 bases, and the junction held 6 bases outside the gene matches. CDR3 sequence: CASSLALAGYEQYF. DNA for the CDR3: TGCGCCAGCAGCCTCGCCTTAGCGGGGTACGAGCAGTACTTC.

This clone turned up a few times. The chain carries TRBV6-5 and TRBJ1-2; D remains unclear. V was cut by 5 bases and J by 4 bases, with 11 bases left in between. This CDR3 is built from 13 residues. Germline CDR1 is MNHEY and CDR2 is SVGAGI. The DNA for the CDR3 is TGTGCCAGCAGTCTTAGTAGAATCTATGGCTACACCTTC. Translating it yields CASSLSRIYGYTF.

This clone was seen only once. One end of the junction is discordant with germline, which a read error may explain. The J gene is TRBJ2-5, the V gene TRBV19; 7 bases match TRBD1. The CDR3 loop spans 15 amino acids. CDR1 and CDR2 (germline): LNHDA, SQIVND (reference sequence). The CDR3 nucleotides are TGTGCCAGTAGTATCCTCGGGACAGTCCAAGGGACCCAGTACTTC. Encoded protein: CASSILGTVQGTQYF.

The chain joins TRBV2 to TRBJ2-7, with D possibly TRBD2 on 5 matching bases. The V end was cut by 5 bases, the J end by 2 bases, with 10 bases between. Germline-derived CDR1 and CDR2 are SNHLY and FYNNEI. CDR3 size: 13 residues. The CDR3 region has the DNA TGTGCCAGCAGTCTTGACGGGACCTACGAGCAGTACTTC. It translates to CASSLDGTYEQYF.

The chain joins TRBV5-1 to TRBJ1-2, with 9 nucleotides matching TRBD1. CDR3 length: 16 amino acids. In germline, CDR1 is SGHRS, CDR2 YFSETQ. After removal of 5 bases from V and 9 bases from J, the junction contained 17 bases not matched to a gene. The CDR3 loop reads CASRSGQGSSELSYTF. CDR3 nucleotides: TGCGCCAGCAGATCGGGACAGGGATCTTCAGAGTTAAGCTACACCTTC.

The V and J genes are TRBV9 and TRBJ1-4; D unresolved. Germline assignment: CDR1 SGDLS and CDR2 YYNGEE. The CDR3 loop spans 15 amino acids. V lost 0 bases to trimming and J lost 3 bases, with 9 bases between them. The DNA of the CDR3 is TGTGCCAGCAGCGTAGAGGCCGGGGCTAATGAAAAACTGTTTTTT. Amino acids: CASSVEAGANEKLFF. Combining the CDR3 with reference TRBV9 and TRBJ1-4 gives the whole variable domain DSGVTQTPKHLITATGQRVTLRCSPRSGDLSVYWYQQSLDQGLQFLIQYYNGEERAKGNILERFSAQQFPDLHSELNLSSLELGDSALYFCASSVEAGANEKLFFGSGTQLSVL.

V gene TRBV11-3 combines with J gene TRBJ1-2; D is uncertain. The CDR3 length is 13 residues. V lost 2 bases and J lost 7, with 11 bases in between. Germline values: CDR1 SGHNT, CDR2 YENEEA. CDR3 in amino acids: CASSLSGLSGYTF. In DNA form, the CDR3 reads TGTGCCAGCAGCTTATCGGGTTTGAGTGGCTACACCTTC.

This chain joins TRBV6-1 and TRBJ2-3; 10 positions agree with TRBD1. Germline CDR1 and CDR2: MNHNS and SASEGT. Germline trimming cut 6 bases from V and 4 bases from J; bases unmatched to any gene: 4. The CDR3 extends over 14 amino acids. CDR3 nucleotide sequence: TGTGCCAGCAGGACAGGGGGCTCCCCAGATACGCAGTATTTT. Protein sequence: CASRTGGSPDTQYF.

The chain uses TRBV7-2 and TRBJ2-1; a weak D match, TRBD1 (5 bases). V lost 3 bases, J lost 6 bases, and 9 bases lay in between. The CDR3 has 13 amino acids. The germline gives CDR1 SGHTA, CDR2 FQGNSA. The CDR3 DNA sequence: TGTGCCAGCAGCTTTAGGGGAATCAATGAGCAGTTCTTC. Its protein product is CASSFRGINEQFF.

This clone was seen just once. In DNA form, the CDR3 reads TGTGCCAGCGGACTTGAGGAGACCCAGTACTTC. This codes for CASGLEETQYF. V usage is TRBV11-3 and J usage is TRBJ2-5; D is perhaps TRBD2 (5 bases). This CDR3 is built from 11 residues. Germline assignment: CDR1 SGHNT and CDR2 YENEEA. The V end was cut by 8 bases, the J end by 5 bases, with 9 bases between.

The CDR3 loop is CASSPSTGDQPQHF. The CDR3, as DNA: TGTGCCAGCTCACCATCGACAGGGGATCAGCCCCAGCATTTT. The chain combines TRBV18 with TRBJ1-5, with 8 positions matching TRBD1. The CDR3 sequence is 14 residues long. Germline-derived CDR1 and CDR2 are KGHSH and LQKENI. The V and J ends lost 2 bases and 5 bases, in that order; junction bases with no gene match: 2.

This clone showed up many times. The CDR3 reads CASSAPPGSNEQFF. DNA of the CDR3: TGTGCCAGCAGTGCTCCCCCTGGGAGCAATGAGCAGTTCTTC. This chain joins TRBV2 and TRBJ2-1; possibly TRBD2 for D (5 bases). The CDR3 runs 14 residues. Trimming pared 4 bases from V and 6 bases from J, leaving 13 bases between. Germline loops: CDR1 SNHLY, CDR2 FYNNEI.

This rearrangement joins TRBV29-1 to TRBJ1-1; D uncertain. Germline V CDR1 and CDR2: SQVTM, ANQGSEA. Trimming took off 0 bases at V and 8 bases at J, with 16 bases between the two ends. The CDR3 has 14 residues. This chain's CDR3 is CSVEDRYSTPEAFF. The CDR3, as DNA: TGCAGCGTTGAAGATCGTTACAGTACCCCCGAAGCTTTCTTT.

The chain employs TRBV19 and TRBJ2-5; no firm D call. V was shortened by 3 bases and J by 5 bases, with 10 bases between the two germline ends. The CDR3 is 13 amino acids. CDR1 is LNHDA, CDR2 SQIVND, per germline (reference sequence). CDR3 sequence (DNA): TGTGCCAGTAGTATTGGGCTCAGGGAGACCCAGTACTTC. Translation gives CASSIGLRETQYF.

The rearrangement uses TRBV5-4 and TRBJ1-1; TRBD1 aligns across 7 bases. This CDR3 region has 14 residues. V lost 0 bases, J lost 5 bases, and 4 bases stayed unmatched. Germline V CDR1 and CDR2: SGHNT, YYREEE (reference sequence). DNA for the CDR3: TGTGCCAGCAGCTTGGAGAGGGGGCTTACTGAAGCTTTCTTT. Amino acid sequence: CASSLERGLTEAFF.